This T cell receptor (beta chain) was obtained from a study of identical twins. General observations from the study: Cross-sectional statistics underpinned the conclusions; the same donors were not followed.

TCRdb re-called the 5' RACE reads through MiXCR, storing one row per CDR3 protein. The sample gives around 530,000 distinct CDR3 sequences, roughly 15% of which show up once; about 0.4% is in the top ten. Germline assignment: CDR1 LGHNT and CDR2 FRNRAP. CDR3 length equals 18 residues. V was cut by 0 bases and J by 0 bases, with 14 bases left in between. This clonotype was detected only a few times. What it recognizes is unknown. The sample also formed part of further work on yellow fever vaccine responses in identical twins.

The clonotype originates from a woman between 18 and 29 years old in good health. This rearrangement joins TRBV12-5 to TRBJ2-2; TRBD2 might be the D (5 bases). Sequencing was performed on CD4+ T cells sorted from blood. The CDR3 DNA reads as TGTGCTAGTGGTTTGGTTAGCAAAGAGGGTACGAACACCGGGGAGCTGTTTTTT. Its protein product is CASGLVSKEGTNTGELFF.